The sample holds one count of the clone carrying this T cell receptor (beta chain). Germline CDR1 SGHVS, CDR2 FQNEAQ. V gave up 4 bases and J gave up 6 bases, with 27 bases separating them. There are 18 residues in the CDR3. This entry is derived from a study of T cell changes during pregnancy in multiple sclerosis. Repertoires were generated with immunoSEQ multiplex PCR, while TCRdb's copy carries only in-frame clones and drops some. The sample includes approximately 64,000 clones, about nine tenths of them seen just once. Sequences were derived from peripheral blood, sampled in the second trimester of pregnancy. This sequence joins TRBV7-8 and TRBJ1-2; D might be TRBD1 (5 bases). This receptor was obtained from a female donor in good health, enrolled as a control in a pregnancy study. In DNA, the CDR3 is TGTGCCAGCAGCTCCTTCCCTCCAAGGCAGGGAAAAAGTCATGGCTACACCTTC. Its translation: CASSSFPPRQGKSHGYTF.